One T cell receptor (beta chain) is described in this entry. Some clones are missing from TCRdb's copy, which holds only in-frame ones; the method was immunoSEQ multiplex PCR. The sample carries more than 45,000 clones, approximately 90% recorded once. The sample comes from a study of blood T cell repertoires in COVID-19. The sequencing sample was made of peripheral blood. The TCR originated in an elderly woman with acute or convalescent COVID-19.

CDR3 coding DNA: TGTGCCAGCAGCTTGGGGACTAGCGGGTACGAGCAGTACTTC. As protein: CASSLGTSGYEQYF. The chain couples TRBV5-4 to TRBJ2-7; the match to TRBD2 covers 11 bases. Trimming cost V 0 bases and J 4 bases; bases outside gene matches: 0. Germline-derived CDR1 and CDR2 are SGHNT and YYREEE (reference sequence). The CDR3 is 14 residues long.